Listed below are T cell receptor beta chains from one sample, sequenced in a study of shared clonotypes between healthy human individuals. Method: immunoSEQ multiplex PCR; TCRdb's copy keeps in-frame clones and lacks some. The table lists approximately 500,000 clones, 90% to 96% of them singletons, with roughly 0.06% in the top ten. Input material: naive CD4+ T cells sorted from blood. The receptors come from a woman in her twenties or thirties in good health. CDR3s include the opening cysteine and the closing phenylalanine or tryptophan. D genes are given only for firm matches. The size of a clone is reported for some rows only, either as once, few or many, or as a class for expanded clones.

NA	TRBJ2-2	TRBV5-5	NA	TGTGCCAGCAGCTTGCTGAGAGGGTCGGGCACCGGGGAGCTGTTTTTT	CASSLLRGSGTGELFF
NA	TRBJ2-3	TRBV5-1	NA	TGCGCCAGCAGCCTCGGACAGCCCAGTAGCACAGATACGCAGTATTTT	CASSLGQPSSTDTQYF
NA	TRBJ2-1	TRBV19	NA	TGTGCCAGTAGTATCGAGGGCTTGGGGCCCAATGAGCAGTTCTTC	CASSIEGLGPNEQFF
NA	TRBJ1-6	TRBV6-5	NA	TGTGCCAGCAGTTACTTTCACCTTTCACCCCTCCACTTT	CASSYFHLSPLHF
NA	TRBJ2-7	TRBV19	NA	TGTGCCAGTAGTATCGGAGACATCTACGAGCAGTACTTC	CASSIGDIYEQYF
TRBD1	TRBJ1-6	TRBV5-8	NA	TGTGCCAGCAGCAACGGACAGGGGGGAAATTCACCCCTCCACTTT	CASSNGQGGNSPLHF
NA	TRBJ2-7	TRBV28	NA	TGTGCCAGCAGTTTCCCTGGGTTGGGGCTCTACGAGCAGTACTTC	CASSFPGLGLYEQYF
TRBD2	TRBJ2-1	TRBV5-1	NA	TGCGCCAGCAGATCTAGCGGGGGAAGCTCCTACAATGAGCAGTTCTTC	CASRSSGGSSYNEQFF
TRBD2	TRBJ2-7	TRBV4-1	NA	TGCGCCAGCAGCCAAGCAACTAGCGGGACTACCTACGAGCAGTACTTC	CASSQATSGTTYEQYF
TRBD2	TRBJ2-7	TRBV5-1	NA	TGCGCCACCAAAGGGCTAGCGGATTCCTACGAGCAGTACTTC	CATKGLADSYEQYF
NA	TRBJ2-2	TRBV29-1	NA	TGCAGCGTTGAGCGGGGAACCGGGGAGCTGTTTTTT	CSVERGTGELFF
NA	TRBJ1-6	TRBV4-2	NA	TGTGCCAGCAGCCAAGTAATGGCCACAGACGCTTTAGGGAATTCACCCCTCCACTTT	CASSQVMATDALGNSPLHF
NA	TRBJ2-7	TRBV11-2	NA	TGTGCCAGCAGCTTCGGCCTAGCCTCCTACGAGCAGTACTTC	CASSFGLASYEQYF
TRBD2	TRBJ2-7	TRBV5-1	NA	TGCGCCAGCAGCTCAGCGGGAGACTCCTACGAGCAGTACTTC	CASSSAGDSYEQYF
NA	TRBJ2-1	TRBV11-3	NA	TGTGCCAGCAGCTTACGGGTTGCACCCTACAATGAGCAGTTCTTC	CASSLRVAPYNEQFF
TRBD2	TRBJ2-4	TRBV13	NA	TGTGCCAGCAGCTGGGGACTAGCGGGACAAAACATTCAGTACTTC	CASSWGLAGQNIQYF
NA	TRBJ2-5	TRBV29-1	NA	TGCAGCGCTTGGGATGGCGAGACCCAGTACTTC	CSAWDGETQYF
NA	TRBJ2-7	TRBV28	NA	TGTGCCAGCCGCGGGGCGGGGCGGGGCTCCTACGAGCAGTACTTC	CASRGAGRGSYEQYF
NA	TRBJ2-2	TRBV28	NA	TGTGCCAGCAGTTTCGGGGACTCGCGCAACGGGGAGCTGTTTTTT	CASSFGDSRNGELFF
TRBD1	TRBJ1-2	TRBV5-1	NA	TGCGCCAGCAGCTTGGCCTCCGGGACAGGGGGCGGCTACACCTTC	CASSLASGTGGGYTF
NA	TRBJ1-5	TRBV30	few	TGTGCCTGGAGGGGCTTGGGGGAAAATCAGCCCCAGCATTTT	CAWRGLGENQPQHF
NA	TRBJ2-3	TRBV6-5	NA	TGTGCCAGCACCTCCCCCCCCACAGATACGCAGTATTTT	CASTSPPTDTQYF
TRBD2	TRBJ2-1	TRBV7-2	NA	TGTGCCAGCAGTATCCTCGCTAGCGGGAGTTCCTACAATGAGCAGTTCTTC	CASSILASGSSYNEQFF
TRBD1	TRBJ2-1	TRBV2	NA	TGTGCCAGCAGTGAAGCTCAGGGGGCACGCAATGAGCAGTTCTTC	CASSEAQGARNEQFF
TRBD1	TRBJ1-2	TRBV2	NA	TGTGCCAGCAGTGAGACAGGGGGAGCCTTCTATGGCTACACCTTC	CASSETGGAFYGYTF
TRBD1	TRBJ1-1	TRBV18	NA	TGTGCCAGCTCAGCTTACAGGGGATCTCGGACTGAAGCTTTCTTT	CASSAYRGSRTEAFF
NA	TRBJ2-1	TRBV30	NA	TGTGCCTGGGGTGAGCGCGCTAATGAGCAGTTCTTC	CAWGERANEQFF
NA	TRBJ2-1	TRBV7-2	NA	TGTGCCAGCAGCTTAGTCCCGGGCGCCTCCTACAATGAGCAGTTCTTC	CASSLVPGASYNEQFF
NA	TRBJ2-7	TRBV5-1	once	TGCGCCAGCAGCTTGGAACGGATCCCCTCCTACGAGCAGTACTTC	CASSLERIPSYEQYF
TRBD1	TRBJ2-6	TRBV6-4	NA	TGTGCCAGCAGGACCCGGGACAGGGGGCGAGAAGCTGGGGCCAACGTCCTGACTTTC	CASRTRDRGREAGANVLTF
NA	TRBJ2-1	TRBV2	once	TGTGCCAGCATGGTAGGTTGGTATTCCTACAATGAGCAGTTCTTC	CASMVGWYSYNEQFF
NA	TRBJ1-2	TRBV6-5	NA	TGTGCCAGCAGTCGAACAAGGGCTGACTATGGCTACACCTTC	CASSRTRADYGYTF
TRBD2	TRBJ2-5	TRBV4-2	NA	TGTGCCAGCAGCCAAGCTAGCGGGAGGGGGGAGACCCAGTACTTC	CASSQASGRGETQYF
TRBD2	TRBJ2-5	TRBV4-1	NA	TGCGCCAGCAGCCAAGAGGCTAGCGGGGTGACCCAGTACTTC	CASSQEASGVTQYF
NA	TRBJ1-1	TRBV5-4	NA	TGTGCCAGCAGCCATGGACGGGACGAACAAGCTTTCTTT	CASSHGRDEQAFF
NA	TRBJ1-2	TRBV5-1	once	TGCGCCAGCAGCTTGGGTGCAGGGGACGGCTACACCTTC	CASSLGAGDGYTF
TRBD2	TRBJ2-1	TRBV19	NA	TGTGCCAGTAGTATCCGGCTAGCGGGCCTCAATGAGCAGTTCTTC	CASSIRLAGLNEQFF
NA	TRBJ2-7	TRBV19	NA	TGTGCCAGTAGTAACGACAGGAGCTCCTACGAGCAGTACTTC	CASSNDRSSYEQYF
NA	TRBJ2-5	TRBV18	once	TGTGCCAGCTCACTCTACCTGGGAGAGACCCAGTACTTC	CASSLYLGETQYF
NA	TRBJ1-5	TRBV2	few	TGTGCCAGCAGTACAGGGACTCGCAATCAGCCCCAGCATTTT	CASSTGTRNQPQHF
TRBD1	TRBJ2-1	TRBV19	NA	TGTGCCAGTAGTTGGGGACAGGGGAAGTTCTTC	CASSWGQGKFF
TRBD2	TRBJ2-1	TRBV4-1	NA	TGCGCCAGCAGCTACAGCAGCGGGAGGGCCCGCAATGAGCAGTTCTTC	CASSYSSGRARNEQFF
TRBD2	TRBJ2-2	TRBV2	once	TGTGCCAGCAGTGAGGGACTAGCGCGCACCGGGGAGCTGTTTTTT	CASSEGLARTGELFF
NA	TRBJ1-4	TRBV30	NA	TGTGCCTGGAGTGTACTTGGAGGTCCAACTAATGAAAAACTGTTTTTT	CAWSVLGGPTNEKLFF
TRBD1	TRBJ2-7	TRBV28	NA	TGTGCCAGCATTGGGACAGTTAACTACGAGCAGTACTTC	CASIGTVNYEQYF
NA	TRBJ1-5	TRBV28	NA	TGTGCCAGCAGGTCGACAGGCAATCAGCCCCAGCATTTT	CASRSTGNQPQHF
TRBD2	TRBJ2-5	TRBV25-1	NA	TGTGCCAGCAGTGGCCTCGGGACTAGGGGGTCCGGGTCCCAGTACTTC	CASSGLGTRGSGSQYF
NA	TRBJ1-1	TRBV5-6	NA	TGTGCCAGCAGCTGGTGGGAAACACTAGGAACAGAGAACACTGAAGCTTTCTTT	CASSWWETLGTENTEAFF
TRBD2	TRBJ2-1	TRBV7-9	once	TGTGCCAGCAGCTTAGGCCTAGCGGGTACCTACAATGAGCAGTTCTTC	CASSLGLAGTYNEQFF